These 29 T cell receptor beta chains share one sample of origin, sequenced in a study of a mutant IDH1 vaccine in newly diagnosed glioma. Using immunoSEQ multiplex PCR, the repertoire was profiled, and TCRdb retains in-frame clones only, with some absent. The table has roughly 40,000 clones, approximately 83% seen once. Time point here: week 5, during vaccination. Alongside topical imiquimod, each dose of vaccine comprised 300 ug of mutant IDH1 20-mer peptide. No antigen has been identified for these receptors. Sequencing used PBMCs, obtained from a glioma patient whose treatment included an IDH1 peptide vaccine. The receptors were sampled from a middle-aged man with glioma.

The chain is built from TRBV5-6 and TRBJ1-5; perhaps TRBD1 as D (6 bases). The V end lost 2 bases, the J end lost 5 bases, and 8 bases lay between the germline ends. The CDR3 has 13 amino acids. CDR1 SGHDT and CDR2 YYEEEE come from the germline V gene. In DNA, the CDR3 is TGTGCCAGCAGCTTTTCAGGGGATCAGCCCCAGCATTTT. It codes for CASSFSGDQPQHF.

This clone was seen once. The V call is TRBV10-3, the J call TRBJ1-2, with 9 bases aligning to TRBD1. This CDR3 is built from 15 residues. Trimming at V came to 4 bases and at J to 6 bases, leaving 9 bases not matched to a gene. Germline V lookup: CDR1 ENHRY, CDR2 SYGVKD. The CDR3 is CAISATDRGSNGYTF. For the CDR3, the DNA is TGTGCCATCAGTGCTACGGACAGGGGATCAAATGGCTACACCTTC.

This rearrangement joins TRBV4-3 to TRBJ2-1; no clear D. The CDR3 runs 15 residues. Trimming cost V 4 bases and J 2 bases, with 12 bases left between them. From germline, CDR1 is LGHNA and CDR2 YSLEER. The CDR3 is CASSLTLGTYNEQFF. DNA for the CDR3: TGCGCCAGCAGCCTGACCCTGGGGACCTACAATGAGCAGTTCTTC.

This clone was seen just once. The chain carries TRBV4-1 and TRBJ2-7; D might be TRBD1 (6 bases). The CDR3 is 16 residues long. V lost 0 bases and J lost 2, with 14 bases in between. Germline V gene lookup returns CDR1 MGHRA and CDR2 YSYEKL. CDR3 residues: CASSQEIHRDAYEQYF. The CDR3 region has the DNA TGCGCCAGCAGCCAAGAGATTCACAGGGATGCCTACGAGCAGTACTTC.

The chain links TRBV7-9 to TRBJ2-2; D possibly corresponds to TRBD1 (6 bases). Germline assignment: CDR1 SEHNR and CDR2 FQNEAQ (reference sequence). This CDR3 is 13 amino acids long. This CDR3 is CSSRDKNTGELFF. In nucleotides, the CDR3 is TGTTCCTCCCGGGACAAGAACACCGGGGAGCTGTTTTTT.

The chain has TRBV2 and TRBJ1-4; 8 bases are shared with TRBD1. The length of the CDR3 is 14 residues. Losses at the gene ends were 5 bases for V and 7 bases for J; bases not matched to a gene: 6. The germline CDR1 and CDR2 sequences are SNHLY and FYNNEI. The CDR3 is CASSSGGSSEKLFF. DNA for the CDR3: TGTGCCAGCAGTTCAGGGGGCTCTAGTGAAAAACTGTTTTTT.

This clone has more than one count but fewer than ten. This chain joins TRBV6-5 and TRBJ2-5; D might be TRBD2 (6 bases). CDR1 MNHEY and CDR2 SVGAGI come from the germline V gene. This CDR3 is built from 14 residues. V lost 5 bases to trimming and J lost 1 base, with 11 bases between them. In nucleotides, the CDR3 is TGTGCCAGCAGTAAGGGGACTTCCCAAGAGACCCAGTACTTC. It translates to CASSKGTSQETQYF.

V is TRBV6-1 and J is TRBJ2-3, with no clear D. V lost 1 base to trimming and J lost 4 bases, with 6 bases between them. The CDR3 totals 13 residues. Germline V gene data show CDR1 as MNHNS and CDR2 as SASEGT. CDR3 in amino acids: CASSEVGPDTQYF. The CDR3 region has the DNA TGTGCCAGCAGTGAAGTAGGACCAGATACGCAGTATTTT.

This chain links TRBV5-1 with TRBJ2-7; 9 positions agree with TRBD2. Trimming cost V 4 bases and J 6 bases; bases outside gene matches: 5. Germline CDR1 reads SGHRS; CDR2 reads YFSETQ. There are 13 residues in the CDR3. CDR3 bases: TGCGCCAGCAGCGTAGCGGGAGTAGGCGAGCAGTACTTC. This translates into CASSVAGVGEQYF.

The chain recombines TRBV7-2 with TRBJ1-1, with TRBD1 as a possible D gene (5 bases). Per the germline V gene, CDR1 is SGHTA and CDR2 is FQGNSA. The length of the CDR3 is 12 residues. V lost 5 bases, J lost 8 bases, and 12 bases lay in between. The CDR3: CASSLNRKEAFF. The CDR3 DNA reads as TGTGCCAGCAGCCTAAACAGGAAAGAAGCTTTCTTT.

In DNA, the CDR3 is TGTGCCAGCTCTCGGGACCCAAACACCGGGGAGCTGTTTTTT. Its protein is CASSRDPNTGELFF. This chain connects TRBV6-4 to TRBJ2-2, with D possibly called TRBD1 or TRBD2 (5 bases each). The CDR3 sequence is 14 residues long. The V gene lost 8 bases and the J gene lost 2 bases, with 12 bases spanning the gap. CDR1 is MRHNA and CDR2 is SNTAGT in the germline V gene.

This chain joins TRBV7-2 and TRBJ1-5, with TRBD1 matching 8 bases. The CDR3 covers 14 residues. V shed 2 bases and J 7 bases; nucleotides not matched to a gene: 4. Germline lookup yields CDR1 SGHTA and CDR2 FQGNSA. The CDR3 DNA reads as TGTGCCAGCAGCTTAAAGCCAGGGGGCCAGCCCCAGCATTTT. It is translated as CASSLKPGGQPQHF.

The CDR3 DNA is TGTGCCAGCAGTTTTAAGGGGCCCACTGAAGCTTTCTTT. Translating it yields CASSFKGPTEAFF. This chain joins TRBV28 and TRBJ1-1, with D maybe TRBD1 (5 bases). This CDR3 comprises 13 residues. The V and J ends lost 3 bases and 4 bases respectively, with 9 bases between them. Germline assignment: CDR1 MDHEN and CDR2 SYDVKM.

The rearrangement joins TRBV19 to TRBJ1-5; no firm D call. Germline V gene data show CDR1 as LNHDA and CDR2 as SQIVND (reference sequence). The CDR3 extends over 15 amino acids. V was pared by 3 bases and J by 0 bases, with 9 bases between. The CDR3 nucleotides read TGTGCCAGTAGTATCGGGAGCTATAGCAATCAGCCCCAGCATTTT. It is translated as CASSIGSYSNQPQHF. Combining the CDR3 with reference TRBV19 and TRBJ1-5 gives the whole variable domain DGGITQSPKYLFRKEGQNVTLSCEQNLNHDAMYWYRQDPGQGLRLIYYSQIVNDFQKGDIAEGYSVSREKKESFPLTVTSAQKNPTAFYLCASSIGSYSNQPQHFGDGTRLSIL.

This clone was detected a few times. Here the CDR3 reads CASSPAGLETQYF. CDR3 sequence (DNA): TGTGCCAGCTCACCAGCAGGCCTGGAGACCCAGTACTTC. This chain connects TRBV18 to TRBJ2-5; no definite D call. The germline V and J ends were trimmed by 2 bases and 5 bases, with 9 bases remaining between them. There are 13 residues in the CDR3. Germline CDR1 is KGHSH and CDR2 is LQKENI.

The V call is TRBV5-1, the J call TRBJ2-5, with a weak D call TRBD2 (6 bases). With 1 base removed from V and 10 bases from J, the gap between germline ends came to 23 bases. The CDR3 runs 16 residues. From germline, CDR1 is SGHRS and CDR2 YFSETQ. This chain's CDR3 is CASSLHSAGTPPDQYF. CDR3 DNA: TGCGCCAGCAGCTTGCACTCGGCGGGAACTCCACCAGACCAGTACTTC.

This clone was seen a single time. The genes are TRBV19 and TRBJ1-5; no clear D. Trimming removed 5 bases from V and 1 base from J, with 9 bases in between. The CDR3 consists of 14 residues. Germline V gene data show CDR1 as LNHDA and CDR2 as SQIVND (reference sequence). The CDR3 spells CASSPVGSNQPQHF. The CDR3 DNA sequence: TGTGCCAGTAGTCCCGTCGGGAGCAATCAGCCCCAGCATTTT. The full variable domain, completed using reference TRBV19 and TRBJ1-5, is DGGITQSPKYLFRKEGQNVTLSCEQNLNHDAMYWYRQDPGQGLRLIYYSQIVNDFQKGDIAEGYSVSREKKESFPLTVTSAQKNPTAFYLCASSPVGSNQPQHFGDGTRLSIL.

The V gene is TRBV25-1, the J gene TRBJ1-2; D is possibly TRBD1 (6 bases). This CDR3 comprises 12 residues. The germline CDR1 and CDR2 sequences are MGHDK and SYGVNS. Trimming shortened V by 6 bases and J by 6 bases, and 11 bases separated the two germline ends. CDR3 sequence (DNA): TGTGCCAGCAGGAACAGGGCTGATGGCTACACCTTC. Translated: CASRNRADGYTF.

This clone has only a few counts. The rearrangement links TRBV7-9 to TRBJ1-5; 11 positions agree with TRBD1. The CDR3 totals 15 residues. Trimming cost V 5 bases and J 6 bases; bases outside gene matches: 6. CDR1 is SEHNR and CDR2 is FQNEAQ in the germline V gene (reference sequence). The chain's CDR3 is CASSRTGGGRQPQHF. CDR3 bases: TGTGCCAGCAGCCGGACAGGGGGCGGCCGTCAGCCCCAGCATTTT.

The J gene is TRBJ1-5, the V gene TRBV7-9, with D hard to call. CDR3 length: 15 residues. V lost 4 bases to trimming and J lost 2 bases, with 12 bases between them. Germline V CDR1 and CDR2: SEHNR, FQNEAQ (reference sequence). The CDR3 bases are TGTGCCAGCAGCTCCGGGAGGAAGCGCAATCAGCCCCAGCATTTT. The encoded protein is CASSSGRKRNQPQHF.

The chain has TRBV4-2 and TRBJ2-3, with unresolved D. The CDR3 contains 16 residues. Germline CDR1 reads LGHNA; CDR2 reads YNFKEQ. V gave up 4 bases and J gave up 0 bases, with 14 bases separating them. As DNA, the CDR3 is TGTGCCAGCAGCCCTGGTGTTGCGACTAGCACAGATACGCAGTATTTT. Amino acid sequence: CASSPGVATSTDTQYF.

This clone was seen just once. The rearrangement uses TRBV6-6 and TRBJ2-7; weak D call: TRBD1 (5 bases). The CDR3 spans 13 residues. Deletions cut 2 bases from V and 4 bases from J, with 9 bases between. Per germline, CDR1 MNHNY and CDR2 SVGAGI (reference sequence). CDR3 sequence (DNA): TGTGCCAGCAGTTACGCCCAGGGATACGAGCAGTACTTC. This translates into CASSYAQGYEQYF.

The rearrangement joins TRBV4-1 to TRBJ2-4; the match to TRBD1 covers 7 bases. Germline CDR1 MGHRA, CDR2 YSYEKL. V shed 0 bases and J 4 bases; nucleotides not matched to a gene: 9. CDR3 length: 17 residues. The CDR3 spells CASSQDPGTVFKNIQYF. The CDR3 DNA reads as TGCGCCAGCAGCCAAGATCCGGGGACAGTTTTTAAAAACATTCAGTACTTC.

The chain couples TRBV19 to TRBJ2-7; the match to TRBD1 covers 8 bases. Trimming cost V 5 bases and J 2 bases; bases outside gene matches: 5. This CDR3 has 14 amino acids. The V gene's germline CDR1 is LNHDA and CDR2 SQIVND (reference sequence). CDR3 amino acids: CASSRDRGTYEQYF. CDR3 DNA: TGTGCCAGTAGTCGCGACAGGGGAACCTACGAGCAGTACTTC.

V usage is TRBV18 and J usage is TRBJ2-5; D is uncertain. Per the germline V gene, CDR1 is KGHSH and CDR2 is LQKENI. The length of the CDR3 is 11 residues. V was pared by 9 bases and J by 3 bases, with 8 bases between. As DNA, the CDR3 is TGTGCCAGTTCCGGCGAAGAGACCCAGTACTTC. Translation: CASSGEETQYF.

The chain is built from TRBV6-1 and TRBJ1-1; D is uncertain. V lost 8 bases to trimming and J lost 0 bases, with 7 bases between them. Per the germline V gene, CDR1 is MNHNS and CDR2 is SASEGT. The CDR3 totals 12 residues. The CDR3 coding sequence is TGTGCCAGCCTACAGATGAACACTGAAGCTTTCTTT. Protein sequence: CASLQMNTEAFF.

The chain recombines TRBV28 with TRBJ1-5; 7 nucleotides match TRBD1. The CDR3 spans 13 residues. Germline CDR1 is MDHEN and CDR2 is SYDVKM. The V and J ends lost 7 bases and 5 bases, in that order; junction bases with no gene match: 5. The CDR3 is CASTQGGYQPQHF. The CDR3 coding sequence is TGTGCCAGCACCCAAGGGGGCTATCAGCCCCAGCATTTT.

The gene calls are TRBV9 and TRBJ2-2, with D perhaps TRBD2 (7 bases). Germline V lookup: CDR1 SGDLS, CDR2 YYNGEE. Trimming left V 4 bases short and J 8 bases short, with 15 bases between. CDR3 length: 14 residues. CDR3 loop: CASSTGGLIGELFF. The CDR3 DNA follows: TGTGCCAGCAGCACGGGGGGCCTAATAGGGGAGCTGTTTTTT.

The chain is built from TRBV11-2 and TRBJ2-1; unclear D gene. Trimming took off 5 bases at V and 5 bases at J, with 4 bases between the two ends. The CDR3 covers 11 residues. In germline, CDR1 is SGHAT, CDR2 FQNNGV. In DNA, the CDR3 is TGTGCCAGCAGCATGAACAATGAGCAGTTCTTC. Its protein product is CASSMNNEQFF.